This TCR beta chain appears in the sequencing data of a study of CD8 T cells in Susac syndrome. Points from the study as a whole: The relatively small number of individuals in the TCR sequencing and HLA analysis was acknowledged by the study.

Germline CDR1 and CDR2: MNHEY and SMNVEV (reference sequence). The CDR3 spans 15 residues. Between the trimmed V and J ends, which lost 0 bases and 4 bases, there was a span of 12 bases. In this sample, this clonotype turned up once. Its specificity is unknown. Reverse transcription of about 0.45 to 1 ug RNA was carried out with random hexamers. Amplification of TCR beta CDR3 by immunoSEQ multiplex PCR spanned 54 Vbeta and 13 Jbeta. Via MiXCR, TCRdb re-called the immunoSEQ multiplex PCR reads, giving one row per CDR3 protein. The sample records a few hundred thousand distinct CDR3 sequences, 70% to 90% being singletons. The sequenced target, TCR beta, came from blood CD8+ and CD4+ T cells.

The receptor was isolated from a human donor with multiple sclerosis. The specimen was CD8+ T cells from PBMCs. The chain joins TRBV27 to TRBJ1-1; D call uncertain. The CDR3 sequence: CASSLSPNPGTEAFF. The DNA of the CDR3 is TGTGCCAGCAGTTTATCTCCCAATCCGGGCACTGAAGCTTTCTTT.